This section outlines one T cell receptor (beta chain) sequence together with its context. The antigen remains unidentified. Clones were read by immunoSEQ multiplex PCR, and TCRdb kept only the in-frame ones, dropping some. The sample has 75,000 to 100,000 clones, 80% to 90% seen once; the top ten hold about 12%. This sample was included in a study of T cell responses to AZD1222 COVID-19 vaccine. Study conclusions and caveats: Unmutated variant regions reportedly attract nearly half of all spike-specific TCRs. Females outnumbered males among donors, who were mostly white British; clonal diversity was possibly underestimated. Repertoires were obtained only post-peak T cell response.

This receptor was obtained from an adult in good health. The sample in question was peripheral blood, obtained on day 0 of AZD1222 vaccination.

The CDR3 sequence is CASSAGGYEQYF. In DNA form, the CDR3 reads TGTGCCAGTAGTGCAGGGGGCTACGAGCAGTACTTC. The chain employs TRBV19 and TRBJ2-7; 7 nucleotides agree with TRBD1. V lost 5 bases and J lost 3; bases outside the gene matches: 1. This CDR3 comprises 12 residues. CDR1 LNHDA and CDR2 SQIVND come from the germline V gene (reference sequence).